This TCR beta chain was identified in a study of regulatory T cells in long-lasting Graves disease. The CDR3 is 15 amino acids. V lost 7 bases to trimming and J lost 1 base; unmatched junction nucleotides: 7. CDR1 and CDR2 from the germline V gene are SGHVS and FNYEAQ. TCR beta libraries were built with iRepertoire HTBI primers and Arm-PCR of CDR3 regions. TCRdb reprocessed the multiplex PCR reads with MiXCR, giving one entry per CDR3 protein. The sample consists of some 430,000 distinct CDR3 sequences, about 22% of them appearing once. The time point denotes: persistent/refractory GD, antithyroid drugs over 5 years with positive TRAb. From RNA extracted from PBMCs, the TCR library was made.

This TCR came from a female donor with Graves disease. The V call is TRBV7-6, the J call TRBJ2-7, with TRBD2 identical over 10 bases. Sequenced material: peripheral blood mononuclear cells (PBMCs), taken when the disease was refractory, from a patient treated with antithyroid drugs. DNA of the CDR3: TGTGCCAGCACCCCAACTAGCGGGGCTTCCTACGAGCAGTACTTC. The encoded protein is CASTPTSGASYEQYF.